One and the same sample provided the 27 T cell receptor beta chains below, sequenced in a study of cytomegalovirus exposure and HLA in healthy donors. The PCR ran on 60 Vbeta and 13 Jbeta primers. Sequencing was performed with immunoSEQ multiplex PCR; in TCRdb, only in-frame clones are kept and a portion is missing. The sample has 120,000 or so clones; about 80% are singletons. The sample was PBMCs. The source of these receptors is a female donor in good health and CMV-seropositive.

In DNA form, the CDR3 reads TGTGCCAGCAGCCAAGACGGGGGGGGCGGGTTTGGATCCTACGAGCAGTACTTC. It codes for CASSQDGGGGFGSYEQYF. The rearrangement joins TRBV4-2 to TRBJ2-7, with 8 nucleotides matching TRBD2. CDR1 and CDR2 from the germline V gene are LGHNA and YNFKEQ. V shed 0 bases and J 1 base; nucleotides not matched to a gene: 11. This CDR3 is built from 18 residues.

This clone has only a few counts. The genes are TRBV7-9 and TRBJ1-6; TRBD1 matches 12 bases. V lost 5 bases, J lost 7 bases, and 6 bases stayed unmatched. This CDR3 is built from 16 residues. The germline V gene has CDR1 SEHNR and CDR2 FQNEAQ (reference sequence). This CDR3 reads CASSPGTGGNNSPLHF. In DNA form, the CDR3 reads TGTGCCAGCAGCCCCGGGACAGGGGGCAACAATTCACCCCTCCACTTT.

On this clone itself: One end of the junction is discordant with germline, which a read error may explain. The chain carries TRBV5-4 and TRBJ1-1, with D possibly being TRBD1 (5 bases). CDR1 and CDR2 from the germline V gene are SGHNT and YYREEE (reference sequence). This CDR3 contains 16 residues. The CDR3 here is CASSLDPPTENTEALF. The CDR3 coding sequence is TGTGCCAGCAGCTTGGATCCCCCGACAGAGAACACTGAAGCTCTCTTT.

This rearrangement joins TRBV27 to TRBJ1-6; TRBD1 is a possible D gene (6 bases). The V gene lost 2 bases and the J gene lost 7 bases, with 9 bases spanning the gap. Germline V gives CDR1 MNHEY, CDR2 SMNVEV (reference sequence). CDR3 size: 14 residues. CDR3 in amino acids: CASSLRGGNSPLHF. CDR3 DNA: TGTGCCAGCAGTTTAAGGGGGGGGAATTCACCCCTCCACTTT.

V and J are TRBV19 and TRBJ1-1, with TRBD1 identical over 7 bases. V lost 10 bases, J lost 3 bases, and 5 bases stayed unmatched. CDR1 LNHDA and CDR2 SQIVND come from the germline V gene (reference sequence). The CDR3 consists of 12 residues. CDR3 coding DNA: TGTGCCACTTCGGACAGGTACACTGAAGCTTTCTTT. Its translation: CATSDRYTEAFF.

The chain is built from TRBV20-1 and TRBJ1-1, with a tentative D call TRBD1 (5 bases). V lost 4 bases, J lost 5 bases, and 8 bases lay in between. CDR1 DFQATT and CDR2 SNEGSKA come from the germline V gene (reference sequence). This CDR3 region has 11 residues. The DNA for the CDR3 is TGCAGTGCTACAGGGCAAACTGAAGCTTTCTTT. This translates into CSATGQTEAFF.

This clone came up once. This chain uses TRBV28 with TRBJ1-3; TRBD1 matches 8 bases. The germline gives CDR1 MDHEN, CDR2 SYDVKM. The CDR3 covers 14 residues. V gave up 3 bases and J gave up 5 bases; unmatched junction bases: 3. This CDR3 reads CASSFQGARNTIYF. The CDR3, as DNA: TGTGCCAGCAGTTTTCAGGGGGCGAGAAACACCATATATTTT.

This chain joins TRBV10-2 and TRBJ2-7; unclear D gene. The V end was cut by 4 bases, the J end by 2 bases, with 6 bases between. There are 12 residues in the CDR3. Germline V gene data show CDR1 as WSHSY and CDR2 as SAAADI. The CDR3 is CASSGQTYEQYF. DNA of the CDR3: TGCGCCAGCAGTGGGCAGACCTACGAGCAGTACTTC.

The CDR3 protein is CAWSVGGQTQYF. In DNA, the CDR3 is TGTGCCTGGAGTGTCGGGGGTCAGACCCAGTACTTC. V usage is TRBV30 and J usage is TRBJ2-5; D perhaps matches TRBD2 (6 bases). The V end was cut by 0 bases, the J end by 6 bases, with 8 bases between. The germline CDR1 and CDR2 sequences are GTSNPN and SVGIG (reference sequence). The CDR3 has 12 residues.

The gene calls are TRBV5-1 and TRBJ2-3, with 11 bases that match TRBD2. Looked up from germline, CDR1 is SGHRS and CDR2 is YFSETQ. The CDR3 contains 15 residues. V lost 5 bases and J lost 7; bases outside the gene matches: 9. In nucleotides, the CDR3 is TGCGCCAGCAGTCTGATGTCTAGCGGGGGGAATACGCAGTATTTT. It codes for CASSLMSSGGNTQYF.

The chain uses TRBV7-9 and TRBJ2-5; 7 bases fit TRBD2. The CDR3 covers 15 residues. J was trimmed by 3 bases and V by 3 bases; bases with no gene match: 7. CDR1 is SEHNR, CDR2 FQNEAQ, per germline (reference sequence). The CDR3 is CASSFWGGSKETQYF. CDR3 nucleotide sequence: TGTGCCAGCAGCTTTTGGGGGGGGTCCAAAGAGACCCAGTACTTC. Full variable domain (remainder filled in from reference TRBV7-9 and TRBJ2-5): DTGVSQNPRHKITKRGQNVTFRCDPISEHNRLYWYRQTLGQGPEFLTYFQNEAQLEKSRLLSDRFSAERPKGSFSTLEIQRTEQGDSAMYLCASSFWGGSKETQYFGPGTRLLVL.

The chain employs TRBV28 and TRBJ1-1; possible D gene TRBD1, 6 bases. Per the germline V gene, CDR1 is MDHEN and CDR2 is SYDVKM. The V end was cut by 3 bases, the J end by 5 bases, with 22 bases between. The CDR3 consists of 17 residues. The CDR3 region has the DNA TGTGCCAGCAGTTTTGGGTTGACAACAGGGTTGGGGACTGAAGCTTTCTTT. As protein: CASSFGLTTGLGTEAFF.

The rearrangement joins TRBV27 to TRBJ2-7, with 10 bases matching TRBD2. V lost 6 bases, J lost 5 bases, and 10 bases stayed unmatched. The CDR3 runs 15 residues. Per the germline V gene, CDR1 is MNHEY and CDR2 is SMNVEV (reference sequence). The CDR3 region is CASSRIAGGGHEQYF. CDR3 nucleotides: TGTGCCAGCAGCCGAATAGCGGGGGGTGGTCACGAGCAGTACTTC.

This CDR3 reads CATSRVGLSPLHF. Written as DNA, the CDR3 is TGTGCCACCAGCAGAGTTGGCCTTTCACCCCTCCACTTT. The chain is built from TRBV15 and TRBJ1-6; D is unclear. CDR1 is LNHNV and CDR2 is YYDKDF in the germline V gene (reference sequence). This CDR3 is 13 amino acids long. Between the trimmed V and J ends, which lost 1 base and 9 bases, there was a span of 7 bases.

The chain carries TRBV4-3 and TRBJ1-1; perhaps TRBD1 as D (5 bases). This CDR3 has 15 amino acids. Germline CDR1 and CDR2: LGHNA and YSLEER. Trimming cost V 4 bases and J 1 base, with 13 bases left between them. CDR3 residues: CASSPAQGRNTEAFF. CDR3 coding DNA: TGCGCCAGCAGCCCCGCCCAGGGTAGGAACACTGAAGCTTTCTTT.

This rearrangement joins TRBV9 to TRBJ1-5; the D gene is possibly TRBD1 (6 bases). The CDR3 has 14 residues. Germline V gene sequence: CDR1 SGDLS, CDR2 YYNGEE. V lost 4 bases, J lost 5 bases, and 13 bases lay in between. The CDR3 DNA reads TGTGCCAGCAGCCTACAGGGCTCGGATCAGCCCCAGCATTTT. Translating gives CASSLQGSDQPQHF.

Of note for this clone: An end of the junction does not agree with germline; a read error may underlie this. The V and J genes are TRBV7-9 and TRBJ1-4; TRBD1 agrees at 8 bases. Germline CDR1 reads SEHNR; CDR2 reads FQNEAQ (reference sequence). The CDR3 has 16 amino acids. The CDR3 nucleotides read TGTTCCAGCAGCCCTTATTTACAGGGGGTGGTTGAAAAACTGTTTTTT. Its protein product is CSSSPYLQGVVEKLFF.

The chain recombines TRBV9 with TRBJ2-1; TRBD2 aligns across 13 bases. This CDR3 has 16 residues. Germline lookup yields CDR1 SGDLS and CDR2 YYNGEE. V trimming: 4 bases; J trimming: 8 bases; junction bases outside the gene matches: 9. The CDR3 DNA is TGTGCCAGCAGCCCTCTGGGACTAGCGGGAAGCGATGAGCAGTTCTTC. This translates into CASSPLGLAGSDEQFF.

The chain combines TRBV10-3 with TRBJ2-7; the match to TRBD2 covers 8 bases. In germline, CDR1 is ENHRY, CDR2 SYGVKD. Germline trimming cut 3 bases from V and 7 bases from J; bases unmatched to any gene: 11. This CDR3 comprises 15 residues. The CDR3 is CAISDGTSSPGEQYF. CDR3 bases: TGTGCCATCAGTGACGGGACTAGTTCCCCCGGGGAGCAGTACTTC.

Here the CDR3 reads CASSTYTRDFSGNTIYF. In DNA form, the CDR3 reads TGTGCCAGCTCAACCTACACTAGGGACTTCTCTGGAAACACCATATATTTT. The chain is built from TRBV18 and TRBJ1-3, with D possibly matching TRBD1 (5 bases). The CDR3 is 17 residues long. Deletions cut 5 bases from V and 0 bases from J, with 17 bases between. The germline V gene has CDR1 KGHSH and CDR2 LQKENI.

The chain is built from TRBV7-9 and TRBJ1-2, with a tentative D call TRBD1 (5 bases). This CDR3 is built from 14 residues. Trimming cost V 4 bases and J 0 bases, with 9 bases left between them. Germline V gene lookup returns CDR1 SEHNR and CDR2 FQNEAQ (reference sequence). CDR3 loop: CASSSVTANYGYTF. The DNA of the CDR3 is TGTGCCAGCAGCTCCGTGACAGCTAACTATGGCTACACCTTC.

This clone was picked up one time. The chain combines TRBV5-1 with TRBJ1-2, with TRBD1 matching 11 bases. V lost 6 bases and J lost 6; bases outside the gene matches: 7. Germline CDR1 and CDR2: SGHRS and YFSETQ. This CDR3 region has 14 residues. In nucleotides, the CDR3 is TGCGCCAGCACCAGGGACAGGGGGGCGGATGGCTACACCTTC. Its translation is CASTRDRGADGYTF.

This clone occurred a few times. The chain joins TRBV5-6 to TRBJ2-1; tentative D call: TRBD1 (5 bases). Per germline, CDR1 SGHDT and CDR2 YYEEEE. This CDR3 has 11 residues. The V and J ends lost 3 bases and 13 bases respectively, with 11 bases between them. The CDR3 DNA reads TGTGCCAGCAGCTCAGGGATCTTACAGTTCTTC. Translating gives CASSSGILQFF.

This clone was picked up one time. An end of the junction does not agree with germline; a read error may underlie this. The chain links TRBV7-9 to TRBJ2-3; TRBD2 agrees at 10 bases. Per germline, CDR1 SEHNR and CDR2 FQNEAQ (reference sequence). This CDR3 is 13 amino acids long. Written as DNA, the CDR3 is TGTGCCAGCAGCTTAGAGACTAGCGGGCGCTCTCATTTT. Translated: CASSLETSGRSHF.

The chain is built from TRBV30 and TRBJ2-2; a weak D match, TRBD1 (6 bases). The CDR3 loop spans 13 amino acids. In germline, CDR1 is GTSNPN, CDR2 SVGIG (reference sequence). Trimming removed 3 bases from V and 4 bases from J, with 9 bases in between. The CDR3 bases are TGTGCCTGGAGACAGGGACGCACCGGGGAGCTGTTTTTT. This gives the protein CAWRQGRTGELFF.

The chain uses TRBV5-4 and TRBJ2-3; TRBD2 agrees at 9 bases. This CDR3 has 17 residues. V lost 1 base to trimming and J lost 2 bases; unmatched junction nucleotides: 8. The germline CDR1 and CDR2 sequences are SGHNT and YYREEE (reference sequence). The CDR3 spells CASSLRSSGGITDTQYF. The CDR3 nucleotides read TGTGCCAGCAGCTTGCGGTCCAGCGGGGGGATCACAGATACGCAGTATTTT.

This clone was observed a single time. This chain joins TRBV4-2 and TRBJ1-2, with D uncertain. CDR1 LGHNA and CDR2 YNFKEQ come from the germline V gene. The CDR3 runs to 15 residues. Trimming pared 0 bases from V and 4 bases from J, leaving 12 bases between. CDR3 protein: CASSQEEGRGYGYTF. The CDR3 coding sequence is TGTGCCAGCAGCCAAGAGGAGGGTAGAGGCTATGGCTACACCTTC.